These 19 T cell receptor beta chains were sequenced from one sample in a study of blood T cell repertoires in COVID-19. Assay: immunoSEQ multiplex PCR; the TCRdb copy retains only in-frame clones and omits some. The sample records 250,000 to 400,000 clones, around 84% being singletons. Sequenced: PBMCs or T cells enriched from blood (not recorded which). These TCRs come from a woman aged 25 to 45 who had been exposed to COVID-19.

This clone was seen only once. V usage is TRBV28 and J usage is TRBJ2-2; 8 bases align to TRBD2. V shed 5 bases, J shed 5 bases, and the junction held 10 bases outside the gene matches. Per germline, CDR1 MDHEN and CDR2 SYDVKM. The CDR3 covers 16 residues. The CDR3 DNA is TGTGCCAGCAGTCCCCCCTCGCGGGGGGCGACCGGGGAGCTGTTTTTT. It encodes CASSPPSRGATGELFF.

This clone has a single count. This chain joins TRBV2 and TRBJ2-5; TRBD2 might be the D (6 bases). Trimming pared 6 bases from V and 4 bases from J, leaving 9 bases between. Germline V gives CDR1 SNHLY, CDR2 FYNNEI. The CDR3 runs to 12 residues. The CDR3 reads CASREGGETQYF. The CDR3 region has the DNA TGTGCCAGCAGGGAGGGAGGAGAGACCCAGTACTTC.

CDR3 protein: CASSLARLAGVETQYF. The CDR3 region has the DNA TGTGCCAGCAGCTTAGCGAGACTAGCGGGGGTGGAGACCCAGTACTTC. The chain combines TRBV7-2 with TRBJ2-5, with TRBD2 identical over 12 bases. CDR1 is SGHTA, CDR2 FQGNSA, per germline. V shed 0 bases, J shed 5 bases, and the junction held 4 bases outside the gene matches. CDR3 length equals 16 residues.

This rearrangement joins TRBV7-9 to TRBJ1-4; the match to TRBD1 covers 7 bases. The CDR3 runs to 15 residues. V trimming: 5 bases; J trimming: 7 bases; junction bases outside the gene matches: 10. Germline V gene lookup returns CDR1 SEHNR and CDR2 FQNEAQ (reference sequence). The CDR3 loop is CASSLQQGPSEKLFF. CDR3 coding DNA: TGTGCCAGCAGCCTTCAACAGGGGCCCTCTGAAAAACTGTTTTTT.

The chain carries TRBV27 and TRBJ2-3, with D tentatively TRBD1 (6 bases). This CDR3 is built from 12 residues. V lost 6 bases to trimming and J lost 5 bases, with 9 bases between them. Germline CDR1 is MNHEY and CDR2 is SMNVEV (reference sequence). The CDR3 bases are TGTGCCAGCAGCATCAGGGGAGATACGCAGTATTTT. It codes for CASSIRGDTQYF.

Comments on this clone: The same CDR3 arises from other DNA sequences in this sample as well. This CDR3 is CASSLSGQPQHF. CDR3 in DNA: TGTGCCAGCAGTTTATCAGGGCAGCCCCAGCATTTT. The chain joins TRBV28 to TRBJ1-5; weak D call: TRBD1 (5 bases). CDR1 is MDHEN and CDR2 is SYDVKM in the germline V gene. CDR3 length: 12 residues. Trimming took off 1 base at V and 7 bases at J, with 5 bases between the two ends.

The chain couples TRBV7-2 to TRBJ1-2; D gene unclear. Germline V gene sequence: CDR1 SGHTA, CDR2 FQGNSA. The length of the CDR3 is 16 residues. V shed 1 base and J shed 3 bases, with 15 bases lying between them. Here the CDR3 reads CASSLESRLKHYGYTF. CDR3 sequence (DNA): TGTGCCAGCAGCTTAGAAAGCAGGTTGAAGCACTATGGCTACACCTTC. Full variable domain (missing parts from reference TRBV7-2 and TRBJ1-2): GAGVSQSPSNKVTEKGKDVELRCDPISGHTALYWYRQSLGQGLEFLIYFQGNSAPDKSGLPSDRFSAERTGGSVSTLTIQRTQQEDSAVYLCASSLESRLKHYGYTFGSGTRLTVV.

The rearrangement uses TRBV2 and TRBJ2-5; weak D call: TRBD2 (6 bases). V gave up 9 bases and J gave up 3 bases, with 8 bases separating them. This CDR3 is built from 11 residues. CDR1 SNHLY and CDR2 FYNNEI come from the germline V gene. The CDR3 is CARKREETQYF. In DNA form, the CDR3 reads TGTGCCAGAAAGCGGGAAGAGACCCAGTACTTC.

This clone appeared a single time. This CDR3 is CSALRGYEQYF. The DNA for the CDR3 is TGCAGTGCCCTACGGGGCTACGAGCAGTACTTC. The chain combines TRBV20-1 with TRBJ2-7; D is possibly TRBD2 (5 bases). The V end lost 6 bases, the J end lost 3 bases, and 9 bases lay between the germline ends. This CDR3 has 11 amino acids. Per the germline V gene, CDR1 is DFQATT and CDR2 is SNEGSKA (reference sequence).

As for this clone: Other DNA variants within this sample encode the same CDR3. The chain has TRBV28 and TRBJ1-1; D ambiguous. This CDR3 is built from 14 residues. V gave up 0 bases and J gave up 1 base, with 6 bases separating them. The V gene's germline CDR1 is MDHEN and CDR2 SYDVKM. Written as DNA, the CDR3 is TGTGCCAGCAGTTTATGGACGGGGAACACTGAAGCTTTCTTT. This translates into CASSLWTGNTEAFF.

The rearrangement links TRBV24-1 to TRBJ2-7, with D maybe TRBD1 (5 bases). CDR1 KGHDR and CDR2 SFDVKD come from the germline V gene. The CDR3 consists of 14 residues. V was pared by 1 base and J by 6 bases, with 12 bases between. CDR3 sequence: CATSDFPGFGEQYF. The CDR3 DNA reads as TGTGCCACCAGTGATTTTCCAGGGTTCGGCGAGCAGTACTTC.

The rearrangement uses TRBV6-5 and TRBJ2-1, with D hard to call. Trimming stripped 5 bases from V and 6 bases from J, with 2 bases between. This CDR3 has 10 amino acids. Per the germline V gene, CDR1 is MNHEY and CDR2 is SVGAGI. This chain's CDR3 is CASSLNEQFF. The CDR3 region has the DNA TGTGCCAGCAGTCTCAATGAGCAGTTCTTC.

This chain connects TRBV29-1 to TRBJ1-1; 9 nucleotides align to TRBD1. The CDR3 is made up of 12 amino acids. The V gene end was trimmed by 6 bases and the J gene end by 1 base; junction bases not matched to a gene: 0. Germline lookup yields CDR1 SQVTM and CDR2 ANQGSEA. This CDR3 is CSVDRGNTEAFF. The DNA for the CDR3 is TGCAGCGTGGACAGGGGGAACACTGAAGCTTTCTTT. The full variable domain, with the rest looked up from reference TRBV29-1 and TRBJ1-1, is SAVISQKPSRDICQRGTSLTIQCQVDSQVTMMFWYRQQPGQSLTLIATANQGSEATYESGFVIDKFPISRPNLTFSTLTVSNMSPEDSSIYLCSVDRGNTEAFFGQGTRLTVV.

This CDR3 reads CASSRDSGRGYTF. As DNA, the CDR3 is TGTGCCAGCTCACGTGATTCCGGTCGGGGCTACACCTTC. The rearrangement uses TRBV18 and TRBJ1-2; D gene ambiguous. Germline V gives CDR1 KGHSH, CDR2 LQKENI. The germline V and J ends were trimmed by 4 bases and 8 bases, with 14 bases remaining between them. The CDR3 sequence is 13 residues long.

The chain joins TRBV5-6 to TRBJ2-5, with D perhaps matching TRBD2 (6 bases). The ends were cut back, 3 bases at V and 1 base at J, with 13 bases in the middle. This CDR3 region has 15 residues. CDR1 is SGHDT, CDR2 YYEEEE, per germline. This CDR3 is CASSSPLAIQETQYF. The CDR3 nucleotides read TGTGCCAGCAGCTCCCCGCTAGCGATCCAAGAGACCCAGTACTTC.

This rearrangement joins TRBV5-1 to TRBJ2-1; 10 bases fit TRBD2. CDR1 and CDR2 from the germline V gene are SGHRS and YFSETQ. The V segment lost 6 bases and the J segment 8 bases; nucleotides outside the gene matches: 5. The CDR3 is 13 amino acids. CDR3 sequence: CASTSGGGYEQFF. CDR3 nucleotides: TGCGCCAGCACCAGCGGGGGGGGCTATGAGCAGTTCTTC.

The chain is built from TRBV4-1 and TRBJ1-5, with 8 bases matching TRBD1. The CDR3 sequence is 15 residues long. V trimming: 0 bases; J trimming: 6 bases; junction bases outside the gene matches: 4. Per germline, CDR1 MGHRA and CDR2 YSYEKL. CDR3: CASSQDGQGSQPQHF. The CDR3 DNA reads TGCGCCAGCAGCCAAGATGGACAGGGAAGTCAGCCCCAGCATTTT.

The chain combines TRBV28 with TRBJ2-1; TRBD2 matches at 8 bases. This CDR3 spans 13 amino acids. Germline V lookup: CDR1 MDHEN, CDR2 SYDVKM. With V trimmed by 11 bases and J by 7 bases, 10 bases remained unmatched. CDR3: CAVSAGGRNEQFF. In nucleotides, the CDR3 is TGTGCCGTATCGGCGGGGGGTCGGAATGAGCAGTTCTTC.

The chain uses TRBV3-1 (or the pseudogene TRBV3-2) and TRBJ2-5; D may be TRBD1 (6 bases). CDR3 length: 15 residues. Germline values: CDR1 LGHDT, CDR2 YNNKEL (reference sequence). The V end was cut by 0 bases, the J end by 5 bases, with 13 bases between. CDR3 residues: CASSQDARGRETQYF. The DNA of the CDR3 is TGTGCCAGCAGCCAAGACGCCAGGGGACGGGAGACCCAGTACTTC.